A single sample gave rise to the 8 T cell receptor beta chains below, sequenced in a study of blood T cell repertoires in COVID-19. Sequenced by immunoSEQ multiplex PCR; TCRdb stores in-frame clones only, minus some. This table has fewer than 200,000 clones, about 86% appearing once. Sequencing was performed on PBMCs or T cells enriched from blood (not recorded which). The receptors originated from a man aged 50 or older who had recovered from COVID-19.

The rearrangement links TRBV6-5 to TRBJ1-6, with 12 bases aligning to TRBD1. The trim removed 5 bases at V and 9 bases at J, leaving 5 bases unmatched. Looked up from germline, CDR1 is MNHEY and CDR2 is SVGAGI. This CDR3 spans 15 amino acids. CDR3 region: CASSRGTGGISPLHF. CDR3 sequence (DNA): TGTGCCAGCAGTCGAGGGACAGGGGGCATTTCACCCCTCCACTTT.

V is TRBV4-3 and J is TRBJ2-5; D not certain. This CDR3 spans 13 amino acids. Trimming stripped 4 bases from V and 0 bases from J, with 6 bases between. Germline V gives CDR1 LGHNA, CDR2 YSLEER. The CDR3 bases are TGCGCCAGCAGCCTTGGAGACCAAGAGACCCAGTACTTC. Protein sequence: CASSLGDQETQYF.

This chain connects TRBV5-8 to TRBJ2-5, with D possibly being TRBD2 (7 bases). Germline assignment: CDR1 SGHTS and CDR2 YDEGEE. V was shortened by 4 bases and J by 5 bases, with 12 bases between the two germline ends. This CDR3 has 13 residues. The CDR3 is CASSGGGRETQYF. As DNA, the CDR3 is TGTGCCAGCAGCGGCGGGGGCCGGGAGACCCAGTACTTC.

The chain couples TRBV7-2 to TRBJ2-7; 8 bases agree with TRBD2. The germline gives CDR1 SGHTA, CDR2 FQGNSA. Trimming cost V 0 bases and J 4 bases; bases outside gene matches: 8. The CDR3 is made up of 16 amino acids. Here the CDR3 reads CASSLARRGGPYEQYF. DNA of the CDR3: TGTGCCAGCAGCTTAGCGCGTCGGGGGGGGCCATACGAGCAGTACTTC.

The chain joins TRBV19 to TRBJ2-5; 12 bases map to TRBD2. Germline V gene lookup returns CDR1 LNHDA and CDR2 SQIVND (reference sequence). The CDR3 is made up of 15 amino acids. J gave up 5 bases and V 6 bases, and 7 bases lay outside the gene matches. Here the CDR3 DNA reads TGTGCCAGTAGCCTGACTAGCGGGGGACAGGAGACCCAGTACTTC. This gives the protein CASSLTSGGQETQYF.

This clone was seen once. The chain has TRBV6-4 and TRBJ2-1, with 16 bases aligning to TRBD2. The CDR3 contains 14 residues. Germline CDR1 MRHNA, CDR2 SNTAGT. J was trimmed by 10 bases and V by 6 bases; bases with no gene match: 3. This chain's CDR3 is CASSGTSGGAEQFF. In DNA form, the CDR3 reads TGTGCCAGCAGCGGGACTAGCGGGGGGGCGGAGCAGTTCTTC.

The V and J genes are TRBV7-9 and TRBJ2-7; TRBD2 agrees at 15 bases. This CDR3 has 19 amino acids. The junction had 11 bases not matched to a gene; V was cut back by 4 bases and J by 1 base. From germline, CDR1 is SEHNR and CDR2 FQNEAQ (reference sequence). The CDR3 loop reads CASSSEPGLAGGRSYEQYF. The CDR3 DNA reads TGTGCCAGCAGCTCAGAGCCGGGACTAGCGGGGGGACGTTCCTACGAGCAGTACTTC.

A single count supports this clone. This chain links TRBV9 with TRBJ2-3; 13 bases align to TRBD2. Germline CDR1 and CDR2: SGDLS and YYNGEE. The CDR3 extends over 19 amino acids. After removal of 1 base from V and 1 base from J, the junction contained 9 bases not matched to a gene. CDR3 sequence (DNA): TGTGCCAGCAGCGTACAAGGAAGGGGACTAGCGGGGCGCACAGATACGCAGTATTTT. The encoded protein is CASSVQGRGLAGRTDTQYF.